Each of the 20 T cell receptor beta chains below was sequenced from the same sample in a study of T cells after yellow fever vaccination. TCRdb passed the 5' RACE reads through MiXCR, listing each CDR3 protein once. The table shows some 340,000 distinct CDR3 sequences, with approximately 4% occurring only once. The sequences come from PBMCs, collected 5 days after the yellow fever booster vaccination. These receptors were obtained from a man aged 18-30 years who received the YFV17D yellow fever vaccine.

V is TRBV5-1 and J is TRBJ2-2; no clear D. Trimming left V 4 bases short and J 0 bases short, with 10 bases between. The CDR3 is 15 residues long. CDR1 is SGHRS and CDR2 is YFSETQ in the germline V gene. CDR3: CASSKESANTGELFF. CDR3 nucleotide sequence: TGCGCCAGCAGCAAAGAAAGCGCGAACACCGGGGAGCTGTTTTTT.

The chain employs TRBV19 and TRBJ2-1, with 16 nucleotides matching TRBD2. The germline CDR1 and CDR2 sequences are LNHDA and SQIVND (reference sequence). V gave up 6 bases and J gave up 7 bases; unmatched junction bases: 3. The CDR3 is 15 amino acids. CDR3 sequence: CASRQGLAGGNEQFF. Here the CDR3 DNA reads TGTGCCAGTAGACAGGGACTAGCGGGGGGGAATGAGCAGTTCTTC.

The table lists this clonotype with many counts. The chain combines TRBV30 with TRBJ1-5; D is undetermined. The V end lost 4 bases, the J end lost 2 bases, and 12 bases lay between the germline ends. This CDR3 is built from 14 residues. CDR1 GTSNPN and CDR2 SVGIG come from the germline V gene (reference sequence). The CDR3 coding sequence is TGTGCCTGGACGGAGGGCGCGGGCAATCAGCCCCAGCATTTT. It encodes CAWTEGAGNQPQHF.

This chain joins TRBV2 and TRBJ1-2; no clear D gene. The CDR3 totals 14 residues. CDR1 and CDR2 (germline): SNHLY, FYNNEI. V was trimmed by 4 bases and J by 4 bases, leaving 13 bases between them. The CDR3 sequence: CASSGVPDSYGYTF. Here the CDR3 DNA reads TGTGCCAGCAGTGGGGTGCCAGATTCCTATGGCTACACCTTC.

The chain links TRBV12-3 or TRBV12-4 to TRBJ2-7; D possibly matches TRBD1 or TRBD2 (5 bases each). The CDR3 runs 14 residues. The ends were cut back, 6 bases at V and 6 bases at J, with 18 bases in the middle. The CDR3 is CASSPRDVPSEQYV. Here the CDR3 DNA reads TGTGCCAGCAGCCCCCGGGACGTCCCTAGCGAGCAGTACGTC.

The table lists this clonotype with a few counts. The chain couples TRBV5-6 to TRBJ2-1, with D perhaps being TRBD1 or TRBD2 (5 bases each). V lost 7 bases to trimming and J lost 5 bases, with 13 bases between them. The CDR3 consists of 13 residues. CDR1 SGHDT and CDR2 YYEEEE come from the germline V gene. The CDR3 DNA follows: TGTGCCAGCCCCGAGGGACGGCACAATGAGCAGTTCTTC. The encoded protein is CASPEGRHNEQFF. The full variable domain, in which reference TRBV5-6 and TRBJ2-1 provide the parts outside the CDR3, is DAGVTQSPTHLIKTRGQQVTLRCSPKSGHDTVSWYQQALGQGPQFIFQYYEEEERQRGNFPDRFSGHQFPNYSSELNVNALLLGDSALYLCASPEGRHNEQFFGPGTRLTVL.

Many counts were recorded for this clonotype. The CDR3 DNA reads as TGTGCCAGCAGCTTAACTGGGGCTCTCTACGAGCAGTACTTC. Amino acid sequence: CASSLTGALYEQYF. This rearrangement joins TRBV7-2 to TRBJ2-7, with a weak D call TRBD1 (5 bases). Germline-derived CDR1 and CDR2 are SGHTA and FQGNSA. CDR3 size: 14 residues. The V end was cut by 2 bases, the J end by 3 bases, with 11 bases between.

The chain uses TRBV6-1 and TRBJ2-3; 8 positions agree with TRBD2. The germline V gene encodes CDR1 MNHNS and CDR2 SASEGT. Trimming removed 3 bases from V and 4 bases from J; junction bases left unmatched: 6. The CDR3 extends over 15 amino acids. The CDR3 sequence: CASSEKPGGPDTQYF. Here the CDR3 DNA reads TGTGCCAGCAGTGAGAAACCGGGAGGGCCAGATACGCAGTATTTT.

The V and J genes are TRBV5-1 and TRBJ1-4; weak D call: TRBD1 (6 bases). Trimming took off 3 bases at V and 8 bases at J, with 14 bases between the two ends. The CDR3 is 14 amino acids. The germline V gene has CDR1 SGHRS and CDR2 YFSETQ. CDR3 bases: TGCGCCAGCAGCTCACGGGGGGCGCGAGAAAAACTGTTTTTT. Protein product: CASSSRGAREKLFF.

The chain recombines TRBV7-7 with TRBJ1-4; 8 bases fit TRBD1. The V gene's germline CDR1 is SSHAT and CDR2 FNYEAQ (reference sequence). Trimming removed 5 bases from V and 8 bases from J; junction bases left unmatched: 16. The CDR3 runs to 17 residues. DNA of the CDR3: TGTGCCAGCAGCCCGGGCCCAGGGGGCCCCGGCAGGGAAAAACTGTTTTTT. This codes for CASSPGPGGPGREKLFF.

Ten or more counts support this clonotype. The CDR3 spells CASSYVSEGLMNV. In nucleotides, the CDR3 is TGTGCCAGCAGTTACGTCAGTGAGGGATTGATGAACGTC. This chain links TRBV6-6 with TRBJ2-7, with D perhaps TRBD2 (5 bases). The CDR3 covers 13 residues. CDR1 is MNHNY, CDR2 SVGAGI, per germline (reference sequence).

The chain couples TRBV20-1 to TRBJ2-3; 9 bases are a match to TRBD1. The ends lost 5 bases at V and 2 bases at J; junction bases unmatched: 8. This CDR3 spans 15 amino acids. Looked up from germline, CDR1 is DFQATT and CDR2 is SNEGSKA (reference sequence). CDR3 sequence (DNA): TGCAGTGCTGAACCGGACAGGGGCCCCACAGATACGCAGTATTTT. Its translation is CSAEPDRGPTDTQYF.

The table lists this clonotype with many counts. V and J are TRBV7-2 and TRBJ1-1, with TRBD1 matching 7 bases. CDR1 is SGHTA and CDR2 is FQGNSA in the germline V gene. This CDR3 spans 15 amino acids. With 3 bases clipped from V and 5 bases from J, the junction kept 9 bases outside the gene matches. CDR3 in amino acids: CASSFTGVSGTEAFF. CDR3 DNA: TGTGCCAGCAGCTTCACAGGGGTTTCAGGGACTGAAGCTTTCTTT.

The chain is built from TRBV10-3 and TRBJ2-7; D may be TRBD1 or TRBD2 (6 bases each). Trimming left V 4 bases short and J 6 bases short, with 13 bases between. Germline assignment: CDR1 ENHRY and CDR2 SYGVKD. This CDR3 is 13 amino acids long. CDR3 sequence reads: CAISVSRGGEQYF. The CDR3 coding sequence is TGTGCCATCAGTGTATCCAGGGGAGGCGAGCAGTACTTC.

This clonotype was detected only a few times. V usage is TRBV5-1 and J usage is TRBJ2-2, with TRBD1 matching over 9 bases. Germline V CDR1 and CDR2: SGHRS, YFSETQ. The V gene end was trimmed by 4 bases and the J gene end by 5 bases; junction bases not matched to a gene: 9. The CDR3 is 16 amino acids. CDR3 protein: CASSLGQGRLTGELFF. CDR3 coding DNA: TGCGCCAGCAGCCTGGGACAGGGCAGACTAACCGGGGAGCTGTTTTTT.

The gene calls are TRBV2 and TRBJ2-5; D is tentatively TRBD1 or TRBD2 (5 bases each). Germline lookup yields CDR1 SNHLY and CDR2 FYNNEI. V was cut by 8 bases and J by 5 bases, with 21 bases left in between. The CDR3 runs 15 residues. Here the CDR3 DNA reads TGTGCCAGCTGGACCGCCGGCCGGGGCTTGGAGACCCAGTACTTC. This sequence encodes CASWTAGRGLETQYF.

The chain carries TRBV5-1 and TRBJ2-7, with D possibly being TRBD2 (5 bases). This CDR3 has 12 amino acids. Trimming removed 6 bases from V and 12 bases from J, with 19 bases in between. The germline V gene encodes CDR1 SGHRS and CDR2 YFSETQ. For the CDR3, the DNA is TGCGCCAGCAAGTCGGAGCCGAGGGTGCTGTACGTC. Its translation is CASKSEPRVLYV.

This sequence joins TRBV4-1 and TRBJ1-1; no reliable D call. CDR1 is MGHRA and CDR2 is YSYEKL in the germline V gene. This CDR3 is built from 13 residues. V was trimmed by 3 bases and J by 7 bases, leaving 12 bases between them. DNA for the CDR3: TGCGCCAGCAGCCAGCCCACAGTGAGTGAAGCTTTCTTT. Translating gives CASSQPTVSEAFF.

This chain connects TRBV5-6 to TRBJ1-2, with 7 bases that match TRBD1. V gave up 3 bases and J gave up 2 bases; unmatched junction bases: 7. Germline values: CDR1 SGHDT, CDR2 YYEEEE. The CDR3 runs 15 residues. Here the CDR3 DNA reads TGTGCCAGCAGCTGGGCGGACAGGCCGAACTATGGCTACACCTTC. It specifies CASSWADRPNYGYTF.

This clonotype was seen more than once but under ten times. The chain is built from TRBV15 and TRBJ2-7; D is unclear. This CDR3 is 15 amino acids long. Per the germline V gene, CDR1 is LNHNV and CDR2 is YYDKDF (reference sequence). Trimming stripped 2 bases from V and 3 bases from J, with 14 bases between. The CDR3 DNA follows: TGTGCCACCAGCAGACTTGACTGGAGTCTCTACGAGCAGTACTTC. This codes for CATSRLDWSLYEQYF.